The 10 T cell receptor beta chains below were found in one sample sequenced in a study of shared clonotypes between healthy human individuals. The protocol was immunoSEQ multiplex PCR, while the TCRdb copy is restricted to in-frame clones and leaves out a portion. The profile shows 2 million to 3 million clones, roughly nine tenths of them singletons. The material sequenced was naive CD4+ T cells sorted from blood. Stated subset: CD45RA+ positively selected. All receptors come from a young man in good health.

The gene calls are TRBV7-2 and TRBJ2-7, with D hard to call. This CDR3 has 14 amino acids. CDR1 is SGHTA and CDR2 is FQGNSA in the germline V gene. Trimming took 7 bases from V and 3 from J, leaving 16 bases between them. This CDR3 is CASTVNTAGYEQYF. The CDR3, as DNA: TGTGCCAGCACCGTAAATACGGCCGGCTACGAGCAGTACTTC.

The chain combines TRBV7-2 with TRBJ2-3; 8 bases match TRBD2. The germline V gene encodes CDR1 SGHTA and CDR2 FQGNSA. This CDR3 comprises 16 residues. The ends lost 4 bases at V and 3 bases at J; junction bases unmatched: 9. The CDR3 loop is CASSSLGPGGTDTQYF. CDR3 sequence (DNA): TGTGCCAGCAGCTCCCTCGGGCCGGGAGGGACAGATACGCAGTATTTT. The full variable domain, rest sourced from reference TRBV7-2 and TRBJ2-3, is GAGVSQSPSNKVTEKGKDVELRCDPISGHTALYWYRQSLGQGLEFLIYFQGNSAPDKSGLPSDRFSAERTGGSVSTLTIQRTQQEDSAVYLCASSSLGPGGTDTQYFGPGTRLTVL.

The chain has TRBV5-4 and TRBJ2-1, with D possibly being TRBD2 (6 bases). V dropped 4 bases and J dropped 4 bases, with 18 bases sitting between them. The CDR3 contains 16 residues. Germline V gives CDR1 SGHNT, CDR2 YYREEE (reference sequence). CDR3 residues: CASSISSVGGYNEQFF. CDR3 coding DNA: TGTGCCAGCAGCATTAGCTCTGTGGGGGGTTACAATGAGCAGTTCTTC. The full variable domain, its missing parts supplied by reference TRBV5-4 and TRBJ2-1, is ETGVTQSPTHLIKTRGQQVTLRCSSQSGHNTVSWYQQALGQGPQFIFQYYREEENGRGNFPPRFSGLQFPNYSSELNVNALELDDSALYLCASSISSVGGYNEQFFGPGTRLTVL.

This CDR3 reads CASSESRRGRDVGDEQFF. The DNA for the CDR3 is TGCGCCAGCAGTGAGTCGAGGCGGGGGCGGGACGTTGGGGATGAGCAGTTCTTC. The rearrangement links TRBV10-2 to TRBJ2-1, with D perhaps matching TRBD2 (7 bases). Per the germline V gene, CDR1 is WSHSY and CDR2 is SAAADI. Trimming removed 0 bases from V and 8 bases from J, with 23 bases in between. The CDR3 is made up of 18 amino acids.

This chain connects TRBV18 to TRBJ1-4, with 10 bases that match TRBD1. After removal of 6 bases from V and 8 bases from J, the junction contained 6 bases not matched to a gene. Per the germline V gene, CDR1 is KGHSH and CDR2 is LQKENI. CDR3 size: 14 residues. CDR3: CASSDRGREEKLFF. The CDR3 DNA follows: TGTGCCAGCTCCGACAGGGGGCGTGAGGAAAAACTGTTTTTT.

V gene TRBV28 combines with J gene TRBJ2-3; TRBD1 matches at 9 bases. The CDR3 contains 14 residues. V was pared by 5 bases and J by 4 bases, with 4 bases of the junction left unmatched. Germline V lookup: CDR1 MDHEN, CDR2 SYDVKM. The CDR3: CASSTQGAADTQYF. The CDR3 bases are TGTGCCAGCAGTACACAGGGGGCAGCAGATACGCAGTATTTT.

The chain combines TRBV19 with TRBJ1-6, with 9 positions matching TRBD1. V shed 5 bases, J shed 9 bases, and the junction held 5 bases outside the gene matches. Germline CDR1 is LNHDA and CDR2 is SQIVND (reference sequence). The CDR3 has 14 amino acids. The CDR3 region is CASSVGQGGSPLHF. The DNA of the CDR3 is TGTGCCAGTAGTGTGGGACAGGGAGGTTCACCCCTCCACTTT.

The chain uses TRBV25-1 and TRBJ2-7, with D perhaps given as TRBD1 or TRBD2 (6 bases each). The V gene's germline CDR1 is MGHDK and CDR2 SYGVNS. V gave up 2 bases and J gave up 3 bases, with 14 bases separating them. The length of the CDR3 is 15 residues. The CDR3 protein is CASSEMAGQYYEQYF. CDR3 nucleotides: TGTGCCAGCAGTGAAATGGCGGGACAATACTACGAGCAGTACTTC.

The rearrangement uses TRBV7-2 and TRBJ1-2, with 11 bases aligning to TRBD1. The germline V gene encodes CDR1 SGHTA and CDR2 FQGNSA. CDR3 length: 14 amino acids. V lost 5 bases to trimming and J lost 8 bases; unmatched junction nucleotides: 7. The CDR3, as DNA: TGTGCCAGCAGCCACGGACAGGGGGCGCGGGGCTACACCTTC. Residues: CASSHGQGARGYTF. Complete variable domain (other parts from reference TRBV7-2 and TRBJ1-2): GAGVSQSPSNKVTEKGKDVELRCDPISGHTALYWYRQSLGQGLEFLIYFQGNSAPDKSGLPSDRFSAERTGGSVSTLTIQRTQQEDSAVYLCASSHGQGARGYTFGSGTRLTVV.

This clone showed up just a few times. V gene TRBV6-5 combines with J gene TRBJ1-2; D is perhaps TRBD1 (6 bases). The CDR3 sequence is 14 residues long. Deletions cut 5 bases from V and 3 bases from J, with 13 bases between. CDR1 and CDR2 (germline): MNHEY, SVGAGI. The CDR3 DNA reads as TGTGCCAGCAGTCCTACAGGGACTTACTATGGCTACACCTTC. It codes for CASSPTGTYYGYTF.